These T cell receptor beta chains were read from a single sample in a study of blood T cell repertoires in COVID-19. Measured with immunoSEQ multiplex PCR; TCRdb has only the in-frame clones, and not every one. The sample lists almost 350,000 clones, approximately 89% occurring once. Material for sequencing was peripheral blood. Receptors were obtained from a woman in her fifties or sixties with COVID-19, enrolled during active disease. The CDR3 runs from the conserved cysteine through the conserved F or W. A D gene is named only where the DNA matches it firmly. A clone size is listed for some rows: how often the clone was seen (once, few, many), or a class if it is expanded.

CDR3 DNA: TGTGCCAGCAGCTCTGACACAGAAGGTAATAATTCACCCCTCCACTTT; CDR3 protein: CASSSDTEGNNSPLHF; J gene: TRBJ1-6; clone size: few; V gene: TRBV7-9; D gene: .
CDR3 DNA: TGTGCCAGCAGTCTAGGAGTGTATTCACCCCTCCACTTT; CDR3 protein: CASSLGVYSPLHF; J gene: TRBJ1-6; clone size: .; V gene: TRBV27; D gene: .
CDR3 DNA: TGCGCCAGCAGCCCCCTTGACACCTACGAGCAGTACTTC; CDR3 protein: CASSPLDTYEQYF; J gene: TRBJ2-7; clone size: .; V gene: TRBV4-1; D gene: .
CDR3 DNA: TGTGCCAGCAGCCCGGGGGACAGGATAAGAGACACCATATATTTT; CDR3 protein: CASSPGDRIRDTIYF; J gene: TRBJ1-3; clone size: .; V gene: TRBV9; D gene: TRBD1
CDR3 DNA: TGTGCCAGCACCCCGACGGGACAGGGACACTTT; CDR3 protein: CASTPTGQGHF; J gene: TRBJ1-6; clone size: .; V gene: TRBV11-1; D gene: TRBD1
CDR3 DNA: TGTGCCAGCAGGCCCTCGTCTAGAGCTGAAGCTTTCTTT; CDR3 protein: CASRPSSRAEAFF; J gene: TRBJ1-1; clone size: .; V gene: TRBV3-1/TRBV3-2; D gene: .
CDR3 DNA: TGTGCCACCAGCTACCGGGACAGTAATGAAAAACTGTTTTTT; CDR3 protein: CATSYRDSNEKLFF; J gene: TRBJ1-4; clone size: .; V gene: TRBV15; D gene: TRBD1
CDR3 DNA: TGTGCCAGCAGTTGGGGACAGCCACCAGCCGAGCAGTACTTC; CDR3 protein: CASSWGQPPAEQYF; J gene: TRBJ2-7; clone size: .; V gene: TRBV6-6; D gene: TRBD1
CDR3 DNA: TGTGCCACCAGTGATTTCTGCCCCCCGCGGTTGCGGGGAGATTCTAACTATGGCTACACCTTC; CDR3 protein: CATSDFCPPRLRGDSNYGYTF; J gene: TRBJ1-2; clone size: .; V gene: TRBV24-1; D gene: .
CDR3 DNA: TGTGCCATCAAAGGGGACAGGGACAACTATGGCTACACCTTC; CDR3 protein: CAIKGDRDNYGYTF; J gene: TRBJ1-2; clone size: .; V gene: TRBV10-3; D gene: TRBD1
CDR3 DNA: TGTGCCAGTAGTCCTTGGACAGCAACTAATGAAAAACTGTTTTTT; CDR3 protein: CASSPWTATNEKLFF; J gene: TRBJ1-4; clone size: .; V gene: TRBV19; D gene: .
CDR3 DNA: TGTGCCAGCAGTCCGCTCAGCGTCCTACGGAATTCACCCCTCCACTTT; CDR3 protein: CASSPLSVLRNSPLHF; J gene: TRBJ1-6; clone size: once; V gene: TRBV27; D gene: .
CDR3 DNA: TGTGCCAGCAGCCAGGGACTGAGCACAGATACGCAGTATTTT; CDR3 protein: CASSQGLSTDTQYF; J gene: TRBJ2-3; clone size: .; V gene: TRBV7-3; D gene: .
CDR3 DNA: TGCGCCAGCAGTGAGTCTGACAGCTCGGGGACCCAGTACTTC; CDR3 protein: CASSESDSSGTQYF; J gene: TRBJ2-5; clone size: .; V gene: TRBV10-1; D gene: .
CDR3 DNA: TGCGCCAGCACCTCGGGACAGACGGCTACCTACGAGCAGTACTTC; CDR3 protein: CASTSGQTATYEQYF; J gene: TRBJ2-7; clone size: .; V gene: TRBV5-1; D gene: TRBD1
CDR3 DNA: TGTGCCAGCAGCTCGAACCGGGACAGACTCACCGGGGAGCTGTTTTTT; CDR3 protein: CASSSNRDRLTGELFF; J gene: TRBJ2-2; clone size: .; V gene: TRBV5-4; D gene: TRBD1
CDR3 DNA: TGTGCCAGCAGCTTGGGGAAGGGGCAGCCCCAGCATTTT; CDR3 protein: CASSLGKGQPQHF; J gene: TRBJ1-5; clone size: .; V gene: TRBV5-4; D gene: .
CDR3 DNA: TGTGCCAGCAGCGTAGCCGCTACCCCCGCTGTTTTTCAAGAGACCCAGTACTTC; CDR3 protein: CASSVAATPAVFQETQYF; J gene: TRBJ2-5; clone size: .; V gene: TRBV9; D gene: .
CDR3 DNA: TGTGCCAGCAGTGTCCAGGTAGGGCAGTATTTT; CDR3 protein: CASSVQVGQYF; J gene: TRBJ2-3; clone size: .; V gene: TRBV2; D gene: .
CDR3 DNA: TGTGCCAGCACTCTGGACAGGGGAGGTGATGGCTACACCTTC; CDR3 protein: CASTLDRGGDGYTF; J gene: TRBJ1-2; clone size: .; V gene: TRBV11-1; D gene: TRBD1
CDR3 DNA: TGTGCCATCAGTCCGGGACTAGTCGGATCCACAGATACGCAGTATTTT; CDR3 protein: CAISPGLVGSTDTQYF; J gene: TRBJ2-3; clone size: .; V gene: TRBV10-3; D gene: TRBD2
CDR3 DNA: TGTGCCAGCTCCATGGGACAGCGCAATCAGCCCCAGCATTTT; CDR3 protein: CASSMGQRNQPQHF; J gene: TRBJ1-5; clone size: .; V gene: TRBV18; D gene: TRBD1
CDR3 DNA: TGTGCCAGCAGCTTGAGCGGGGCTTACAATGAGCAGTTCTTC; CDR3 protein: CASSLSGAYNEQFF; J gene: TRBJ2-1; clone size: .; V gene: TRBV11-2; D gene: TRBD2
CDR3 DNA: TGTGCCAGCAGCCCGGACAGTAACTATGGCTACACCTTC; CDR3 protein: CASSPDSNYGYTF; J gene: TRBJ1-2; clone size: .; V gene: TRBV6-2/TRBV6-3; D gene: .
CDR3 DNA: TGTGCCAGCAGGGGGACCCGGTGGGGGCTGAATCAGCCCCAGCATTTT; CDR3 protein: CASRGTRWGLNQPQHF; J gene: TRBJ1-5; clone size: .; V gene: TRBV28; D gene: .
CDR3 DNA: TGTGCCAGCAGCAAACAATACACAGATACGCAGTATTTT; CDR3 protein: CASSKQYTDTQYF; J gene: TRBJ2-3; clone size: .; V gene: TRBV11-3; D gene: .
CDR3 DNA: TGTGCCAGCAGTAAGACGGACGAGGGTTGGCAAAAACTGTTTTTT; CDR3 protein: CASSKTDEGWQKLFF; J gene: TRBJ1-4; clone size: .; V gene: TRBV6-6; D gene: .
CDR3 DNA: TGCGCCAGCGCGAACGGACAGGCCCACTACTATGGCTACACCTTC; CDR3 protein: CASANGQAHYYGYTF; J gene: TRBJ1-2; clone size: once; V gene: TRBV10-2; D gene: TRBD1
CDR3 DNA: TGTGCCAGCAGCCCAGGACAGGGCTATGGCTACACCTTC; CDR3 protein: CASSPGQGYGYTF; J gene: TRBJ1-2; clone size: once; V gene: TRBV14; D gene: TRBD1
CDR3 DNA: TGTGCCAGCAGCCAAGAGGGTGGGAGGGTTCAAGCTGAAGCTTTCTTT; CDR3 protein: CASSQEGGRVQAEAFF; J gene: TRBJ1-1; clone size: .; V gene: TRBV3-1/TRBV3-2; D gene: .
CDR3 DNA: TGTGCCAGCAGCCGACCCAGGGGTACGTTGGTCGGGACTGAAGCTTTCTTT; CDR3 protein: CASSRPRGTLVGTEAFF; J gene: TRBJ1-1; clone size: .; V gene: TRBV4-2; D gene: .
CDR3 DNA: TGTGCCAGCACAGGCGGGGGTGAACAAGAGACCCAGTACTTC; CDR3 protein: CASTGGGEQETQYF; J gene: TRBJ2-5; clone size: .; V gene: TRBV2; D gene: TRBD2
CDR3 DNA: TGTGCCAGCAGCTTAGGTCTAGCGGGGGGGCAAGAGACCCAGTACTTC; CDR3 protein: CASSLGLAGGQETQYF; J gene: TRBJ2-5; clone size: once; V gene: TRBV7-2; D gene: TRBD2
CDR3 DNA: TGTGCCAGCAGCGCTAGCATAGTTAGCAATGAGCAGTTCTTC; CDR3 protein: CASSASIVSNEQFF; J gene: TRBJ2-1; clone size: .; V gene: TRBV9; D gene: .
CDR3 DNA: TGTGCCAGCAGCCAGCAGTCCGGGACAGCCTACGAGCAGTACTTC; CDR3 protein: CASSQQSGTAYEQYF; J gene: TRBJ2-7; clone size: .; V gene: TRBV4-2; D gene: TRBD1
CDR3 DNA: TGCGCCAGCAGCCAAGACAGGTCTGGGGCCAACGTCCTGACTTTC; CDR3 protein: CASSQDRSGANVLTF; J gene: TRBJ2-6; clone size: .; V gene: TRBV4-1; D gene: .
CDR3 DNA: TGTGCCAGCAGTGAATATGACGGGGTCGGTGAAGCTTTCTTT; CDR3 protein: CASSEYDGVGEAFF; J gene: TRBJ1-1; clone size: few; V gene: TRBV25-1; D gene: .
CDR3 DNA: TGCAGTGCTAGTACCGGGTATGGCTACACCTTC; CDR3 protein: CSASTGYGYTF; J gene: TRBJ1-2; clone size: once; V gene: TRBV20-1; D gene: .
CDR3 DNA: TGTGCCAGCACGAGGTCTAGCGGGGGGTTCCTTTCCTACGAGCAGTACTTC; CDR3 protein: CASTRSSGGFLSYEQYF; J gene: TRBJ2-7; clone size: .; V gene: TRBV28; D gene: TRBD2
CDR3 DNA: TGTGCCTGGAGTGTCCCGGGACAGGGATCCCGGGAGAGAAACACCATATATTTT; CDR3 protein: CAWSVPGQGSRERNTIYF; J gene: TRBJ1-3; clone size: .; V gene: TRBV30; D gene: TRBD1
CDR3 DNA: TGTGCCAGCAGCTTACGGACTAGCGGGGAGAGGGAGACCCAGTACTTC; CDR3 protein: CASSLRTSGERETQYF; J gene: TRBJ2-5; clone size: .; V gene: TRBV7-3; D gene: TRBD2
CDR3 DNA: TGCAGCGTTGGGTTTCAAGCTTTCAACACTGAAGCTTTCTTT; CDR3 protein: CSVGFQAFNTEAFF; J gene: TRBJ1-1; clone size: once; V gene: TRBV29-1; D gene: .
CDR3 DNA: TGTGCCAGCGGAACGGGACAGGGGATTAGAGGCTACACCTTC; CDR3 protein: CASGTGQGIRGYTF; J gene: TRBJ1-2; clone size: .; V gene: TRBV27; D gene: TRBD1
CDR3 DNA: TGTGCCAGTAAACCCCAGGGGACAGGGGTCAATGAGCAGTACTTC; CDR3 protein: CASKPQGTGVNEQYF; J gene: TRBJ2-7; clone size: .; V gene: TRBV19; D gene: TRBD1
CDR3 DNA: TGTGCCAGCAGCGTCAGGGGCGCGCTCCATGGCTACACCTTC; CDR3 protein: CASSVRGALHGYTF; J gene: TRBJ1-2; clone size: .; V gene: TRBV5-6; D gene: .
CDR3 DNA: TGTGCCAGCAGCGTAGGGACTAGCGGGGGGTCCACAGATACGCAGTATTTT; CDR3 protein: CASSVGTSGGSTDTQYF; J gene: TRBJ2-3; clone size: .; V gene: TRBV9; D gene: TRBD2
CDR3 DNA: TGTGCCAGCAGTGAAGGGGGACAGGGGCAAACTGAAGCTTTCTTT; CDR3 protein: CASSEGGQGQTEAFF; J gene: TRBJ1-1; clone size: once; V gene: TRBV6-1; D gene: TRBD1
CDR3 DNA: TGTGCCAGCAGCGTAGATGCGCGGGGGGATGAGCAGTTCTTC; CDR3 protein: CASSVDARGDEQFF; J gene: TRBJ2-1; clone size: .; V gene: TRBV9; D gene: TRBD2
CDR3 DNA: TGTGCCAGCAGTTTAGACAGGGTTCAGCCCCAGCATTTT; CDR3 protein: CASSLDRVQPQHF; J gene: TRBJ1-5; clone size: .; V gene: TRBV2; D gene: TRBD1
CDR3 DNA: TGCGCCAGCAGCACCGGACAGGTCACCCAAGAGACCCAGTACTTC; CDR3 protein: CASSTGQVTQETQYF; J gene: TRBJ2-5; clone size: .; V gene: TRBV5-1; D gene: TRBD1
CDR3 DNA: TGTGCCATCAGTGGAGGGTGGACAGGGTCTGGAAACACCATATATTTT; CDR3 protein: CAISGGWTGSGNTIYF; J gene: TRBJ1-3; clone size: .; V gene: TRBV10-3; D gene: TRBD1
CDR3 DNA: TGTGCCAGCAGCCAACCGAGGGTGGGTACGCAGTATTTT; CDR3 protein: CASSQPRVGTQYF; J gene: TRBJ2-3; clone size: once; V gene: TRBV14; D gene: .
CDR3 DNA: TGTGCCAGCAGCCGGGACAGGGGGCTCGAGCAGTACTTC; CDR3 protein: CASSRDRGLEQYF; J gene: TRBJ2-7; clone size: .; V gene: TRBV14; D gene: TRBD1
CDR3 DNA: TGTGCCAGCAAGAAGGGGGCGGAAGAGCAGTACTTC; CDR3 protein: CASKKGAEEQYF; J gene: TRBJ2-7; clone size: .; V gene: TRBV28; D gene: TRBD1
CDR3 DNA: TGTGCCAGCAGCCTGGACAGGGCGCGCCACAATGAGCAGTTCTTC; CDR3 protein: CASSLDRARHNEQFF; J gene: TRBJ2-1; clone size: .; V gene: TRBV11-3; D gene: TRBD1